Presented here are 3 T cell receptor beta chains from one specimen sequenced in a study of monozygotic twins with inflammatory bowel disease. TCRdb reprocessed the 5' RACE reads, keeping one entry per CDR3 protein, no DNA. The table lists about 300,000 distinct CDR3 sequences. The sequenced material came from blood. These receptors were obtained from a human donor with ulcerative colitis or Crohn's disease, or a healthy co-twin of an affected twin (not recorded which).

The V gene is TRBV11-2, the J gene TRBJ1-6; TCRdb's assignment of TRBD1 cannot be checked, as there is no DNA. CDR3 length: 16 residues. Germline V gene sequence: CDR1 SGHAT, CDR2 FQNNGV. CDR3: CASSLDQVGARSPLHF.

This chain uses TRBV29-1 with TRBJ2-3; TCRdb selects TRBD2, and the lack of DNA leaves this call unchecked. The CDR3 is 17 residues long. Germline CDR1 and CDR2: SQVTM and ANQGSEA. CDR3: CSVVGLAGPKPTDTQYF.

The chain recombines TRBV7-2 with TRBJ2-3; TCRdb indicates TRBD1, and absent DNA this call remains unverified. Germline CDR1 is SGHTA and CDR2 is FQGNSA. CDR3 length: 15 residues. This chain's CDR3 is CASSALTGGTDTQYF.